These T cell receptor beta chains were read from a single sample in a study of blood T cells in healthy people across ages. MiXCR was run by TCRdb on the 5' RACE reads, yielding one entry per CDR3 protein. Among 1.8 million or so distinct CDR3 sequences listed, about two fifths were seen once. The sample consisted of blood. The receptors originated from a human donor in good health. The CDR3 runs from the conserved cysteine through the conserved F or W. D genes are given only for firm matches. Size is stated for part of the rows, as once, few or many counts, or as a class when the clone is expanded.

.,.,TRBV29-1,TRBJ2-6,TGCAGCGTCGATGGACAAACTGTCTCTGAGGCCAACGTCCTGACTTTC,CSVDGQTVSEANVLTF
TRBD1,.,TRBV7-3,TRBJ1-2,TGTGCCAGCAGCCCCCAGGGGGGCCGGGACTATGGCTACACCTTC,CASSPQGGRDYGYTF
.,many,TRBV5-1,TRBJ2-6,TGCGCCAGCAGCAGGGAAAACTCTGGGGCCAACGTCCTGACTTTC,CASSRENSGANVLTF
.,.,TRBV20-1,TRBJ1-2,TGCAGTGCTCCACCAGGAAGGGACGAAAGGGGCTACACCTTC,CSAPPGRDERGYTF
.,few,TRBV20-1,TRBJ1-2,TGCAGTGCTAGAGCCCCGGACAGAGTTAACTATGGCTACACCTTC,CSARAPDRVNYGYTF
.,once,TRBV11-3,TRBJ1-1,TGTGCCAGCAGCTTAGATGGAGCCGCCACTGAAGCTTTCTTT,CASSLDGAATEAFF
.,.,TRBV7-9,TRBJ2-5,TGTGCCAGCAGCTTAGCGGGTCTAACGGAGACCCAGTACTTC,CASSLAGLTETQYF
.,.,TRBV20-1,TRBJ1-2,TGCAGTGCTAGAAGGACGGGTTTGATGGGCTACACCTTC,CSARRTGLMGYTF
.,few,TRBV6-5,TRBJ2-3,TGTGCCAGCAGTTACTCGCCCGAAACTAGCACAGATACGCAGTATTTT,CASSYSPETSTDTQYF
.,.,TRBV4-3,TRBJ2-7,TGCGCCAGCAGCCAGGGTCGGTTTTCCTACGAGCAGTACTTC,CASSQGRFSYEQYF
.,.,TRBV6-5,TRBJ2-1,TGTGCCAGCAGTTCGGGCCAGAGCCTTTACAATGAGCAGTTCTTC,CASSSGQSLYNEQFF
TRBD1,.,TRBV5-1,TRBJ2-3,TGCGCCAGCAGCTTGGGAGGACAGGGTCCAGATACGCAGTATTTT,CASSLGGQGPDTQYF
.,.,TRBV7-8,TRBJ2-1,TGTGCCAGCAGCTACGAGACCCATCCCATTAAGCAGTTCTTC,CASSYETHPIKQFF
.,.,TRBV7-2,TRBJ2-7,TGTGCCAGCAGCGCCGGGGGTGGGCAGTACTTC,CASSAGGGQYF
.,.,TRBV5-1,TRBJ2-5,TGCGCCAGCAGCTTGAGCATAAGCGCACCTCAAGAGACCCAGTACTTC,CASSLSISAPQETQYF
.,.,TRBV7-3,TRBJ2-1,TGTGCCAGCAGCCCCCAGGCTATTAACAATGAGCAGTTCTTC,CASSPQAINNEQFF
.,few,TRBV7-8,TRBJ1-2,TGTGCCAGCAGCTTATATACCGGGACCTATGGCTACACCTTC,CASSLYTGTYGYTF
.,few,TRBV15,TRBJ2-5,TGTGCCACCAGCAGAGTTATCCGAGAGACCCAGTACTTC,CATSRVIRETQYF
.,few,TRBV28,TRBJ1-2,TGTGCCAGCAGTTTATCCCCCTCCTATGGCTACACCTTC,CASSLSPSYGYTF
TRBD1,few,TRBV11-2,TRBJ2-7,TGTGCCAGCAGCTCCGGGACAGGGAATCCCTACGAGCAGTACTTC,CASSSGTGNPYEQYF
.,.,TRBV29-1,TRBJ2-3,TGCAGCGTTGATAAGGCAACAGATACGCAGTATTTT,CSVDKATDTQYF
.,few,TRBV12-3/TRBV12-4,TRBJ2-7,TGTGCCAGCAGTTTCGCGGGGGCGGGTGAGCAGTACTTC,CASSFAGAGEQYF
TRBD1,.,TRBV12-3/TRBV12-4,TRBJ2-7,TGTGCCAGTACGTTCGACAGGGGCTACGAGCAGTACTTC,CASTFDRGYEQYF
.,.,TRBV20-1,TRBJ2-1,TGTAGTGCCAGGGGAAAAGGCAGGGGTGAATACAATGAGCAGTTCTTC,CSARGKGRGEYNEQFF
.,few,TRBV29-1,TRBJ2-6,TGCAGCGTTGAAGACGTAGCTTTGCTCTCTGGGGCCAACGTCCTGACTTTC,CSVEDVALLSGANVLTF
TRBD1,few,TRBV6-2/TRBV6-3,TRBJ1-1,TGTGCCAGCAGACTGACAGGGGGCTTGACTGAAGCTTTCTTT,CASRLTGGLTEAFF
.,.,TRBV4-3,TRBJ2-3,TGCGCCAGCAGCCACTCGGGTGACACAGATAGGCAGTATTTT,CASSHSGDTDRQYF
.,few,TRBV12-3/TRBV12-4,TRBJ1-6,TGTACCAGCAGTTTGGCCACAAATTCACCCCTCCACTTT,CTSSLATNSPLHF
.,.,TRBV27,TRBJ2-1,TGTGCCAGCAGTTTAGCGGGGTTAATAAGCTCCAATGAGCAGTTCTTC,CASSLAGLISSNEQFF
.,.,TRBV5-1,TRBJ2-3,TGCGCCAGCAGCTATAACGGACTAAGCACAGATACGCAGTATTTT,CASSYNGLSTDTQYF